These T cell receptor beta chains were read from a single sample in a study of HIV-infected patients and healthy controls. TCRdb reanalysed the 5' RACE reads using MiXCR and keeps one entry per CDR3 protein. The sample carries some 67,000 distinct CDR3 sequences, approximately 16% recorded once. The sample consisted of CD4+ T cells from blood. The receptors were gathered from a human donor in good health. Each CDR3 is given with its conserved first and last residue.

J gene: TRBJ2-1; V gene: TRBV10-2; CDR3 protein: CASTFGGSSYNEQFF
J gene: TRBJ2-3; V gene: TRBV20-1; CDR3 protein: CSARDSRRYRGDTQYF
J gene: TRBJ2-1; V gene: TRBV24-1; CDR3 protein: CATSAWTGDEQFF
J gene: TRBJ2-7; V gene: TRBV20-1; CDR3 protein: CSARVLGTGRYEQYF
J gene: TRBJ1-6; V gene: TRBV20-1; CDR3 protein: CSASVEGINNSPLHF
J gene: TRBJ2-4; V gene: TRBV12-3/TRBV12-4; CDR3 protein: CASLTGTVKNIQYF
J gene: TRBJ2-5; V gene: TRBV3-1; CDR3 protein: CASSRDRQETQYF
J gene: TRBJ2-5; V gene: TRBV6-2/TRBV6-3; CDR3 protein: CASSRNTETQYF
J gene: TRBJ2-5; V gene: TRBV12-3/TRBV12-4; CDR3 protein: CASRLSGGETQYF
J gene: TRBJ1-4; V gene: TRBV6-6; CDR3 protein: CASSYSRGGNEKLFF
J gene: TRBJ2-1; V gene: TRBV7-2; CDR3 protein: CASTSQRASNEQFF
J gene: TRBJ2-7; V gene: TRBV6-6; CDR3 protein: CASSITGDRREQYF
J gene: TRBJ1-3; V gene: TRBV12-3/TRBV12-4; CDR3 protein: CASGTGSGNTIYF
J gene: TRBJ2-2; V gene: TRBV30; CDR3 protein: CAWSGLLSSAGELFF
J gene: TRBJ2-1; V gene: TRBV6-2/TRBV6-3; CDR3 protein: CATYKGSYNEQFF
J gene: TRBJ2-3; V gene: TRBV4-1; CDR3 protein: CASSQGWGKSTDTQYF
J gene: TRBJ2-7; V gene: TRBV6-2/TRBV6-3; CDR3 protein: CASSYHGQFKGYEQYF
J gene: TRBJ2-1; V gene: TRBV9; CDR3 protein: CASSAPGLAGGGEQFF
J gene: TRBJ2-6; V gene: TRBV4-3; CDR3 protein: CASSQDVAGWSSGANVLTF
J gene: TRBJ1-2; V gene: TRBV7-2; CDR3 protein: CASSGADRRSTYNYGYTF
J gene: TRBJ1-5; V gene: TRBV18; CDR3 protein: CASSSTTPQPQHF
J gene: TRBJ2-5; V gene: TRBV27; CDR3 protein: CASRTGGSRETQYF
J gene: TRBJ1-1; V gene: TRBV5-5; CDR3 protein: CASSWGTPLNTEAFF
J gene: TRBJ2-7; V gene: TRBV5-6; CDR3 protein: CASSFGTSQHEQYF
J gene: TRBJ1-3; V gene: TRBV11-3; CDR3 protein: CASSPDQGDRGLMNSGNTIYF
J gene: TRBJ1-3; V gene: TRBV29-1; CDR3 protein: CSVGPQSSGNTIYF
J gene: TRBJ2-4; V gene: TRBV2; CDR3 protein: CAGAGPKAKNIQYF
J gene: TRBJ1-1; V gene: TRBV28; CDR3 protein: CASIGGGNTEAFF
J gene: TRBJ2-1; V gene: TRBV4-3; CDR3 protein: CASSRGSGRAVYNEQFF
J gene: TRBJ2-1; V gene: TRBV12-3/TRBV12-4; CDR3 protein: CASSYRGYNEQFF
J gene: TRBJ2-1; V gene: TRBV9; CDR3 protein: CASSVGGGNNEQFF
J gene: TRBJ1-2; V gene: TRBV5-5; CDR3 protein: CASSFRQGEYGYTF
J gene: TRBJ2-1; V gene: TRBV2; CDR3 protein: CASSLYGEQFF
J gene: TRBJ2-3; V gene: TRBV7-9; CDR3 protein: CASSSKFNQAGGRGDTQYF
J gene: TRBJ2-6; V gene: TRBV20-1; CDR3 protein: CSGTTRDSGANVLTF
J gene: TRBJ1-5; V gene: TRBV6-2/TRBV6-3; CDR3 protein: CASSYSYPSDRRNQPQHF
J gene: TRBJ1-1; V gene: TRBV20-1; CDR3 protein: CSARTTALGTEAFF
J gene: TRBJ2-5; V gene: TRBV7-2; CDR3 protein: CASSPPDRQETQYF
J gene: TRBJ1-6; V gene: TRBV7-3; CDR3 protein: CASSLGLNNSPLHF
J gene: TRBJ1-2; V gene: TRBV28; CDR3 protein: CASSLSLRLGVNYGYTF
J gene: TRBJ1-2; V gene: TRBV19; CDR3 protein: CASSINYQGSDGYTF
J gene: TRBJ2-7; V gene: TRBV5-4; CDR3 protein: CASSLAETSGKGQYF
J gene: TRBJ1-4; V gene: TRBV3-2; CDR3 protein: CASSVSGGLNEKLFF
J gene: TRBJ1-6; V gene: TRBV9; CDR3 protein: CASSVEQNSPLHF
J gene: TRBJ2-1; V gene: TRBV7-3; CDR3 protein: CASRSGGADFSYNEQFF
J gene: TRBJ1-2; V gene: TRBV7-8; CDR3 protein: CASSSYTGTDYGYTF
J gene: TRBJ2-7; V gene: TRBV20-1; CDR3 protein: CSARPKGGRNYEQYF
J gene: TRBJ1-5; V gene: TRBV6-1; CDR3 protein: CASREGGFQPQHF
J gene: TRBJ2-2; V gene: TRBV29-1; CDR3 protein: CSAKLAGGPGELFF
J gene: TRBJ2-7; V gene: TRBV25-1; CDR3 protein: CASSDNREQYF
J gene: TRBJ1-1; V gene: TRBV2; CDR3 protein: CASSGGARNTEAFF
J gene: TRBJ1-1; V gene: TRBV29-1; CDR3 protein: CSVALQTEAFF
J gene: TRBJ1-1; V gene: TRBV5-1; CDR3 protein: CASSLEPGGSDTEAFF
J gene: TRBJ2-5; V gene: TRBV2; CDR3 protein: CASSPGGTEETQYF
J gene: TRBJ1-1; V gene: TRBV29-1; CDR3 protein: CSVAWTGGLTEAFF
J gene: TRBJ1-6; V gene: TRBV4-3; CDR3 protein: CASSQGQRTNSPLHF
J gene: TRBJ1-4; V gene: TRBV6-5; CDR3 protein: CASSETGKNEKLFF
J gene: TRBJ2-1; V gene: TRBV7-2; CDR3 protein: CASSLVQRDNEQFF
J gene: TRBJ2-7; V gene: TRBV29-1; CDR3 protein: CSVGTGGYEQYF
J gene: TRBJ2-1; V gene: TRBV20-1; CDR3 protein: CSASRGRGYNEQFF